These T cell receptor beta chains were read from a single sample in a study of blood T cell repertoires in COVID-19. Profiled with immunoSEQ multiplex PCR; TCRdb holds only in-frame clones, not every one. The table lists about 210,000 clones, roughly 87% of them singletons, with less than 8% in the top ten. The sample comprised PBMCs or T cells enriched from blood (not recorded which). Receptors originate from a man aged 30 to 39 in a cohort exposed to, infected with or recovered from COVID-19 (not recorded which). The CDR3 runs from the conserved cysteine through the conserved F or W. Fields, in order: J gene, clone size, D gene, V gene, CDR3 protein, CDR3 DNA. The D gene is left open where the match is weak. The listing skips clone size in some rows; elsewhere it reads once, few, many or a size class.

>TRBJ2-7|few|-|TRBV7-9
CASSLTGPYEQYF
TGTGCCAGCAGTCTAACAGGGCCCTACGAGCAGTACTTC
>TRBJ2-7|-|-|TRBV28
CASSTYYEQYF
TGTGCCAGCAGTACCTACTACGAGCAGTACTTC
>TRBJ2-3|-|TRBD1|TRBV29-1
CSVEEIDRDTDTQYF
TGCAGCGTTGAAGAAATAGACAGGGACACAGATACGCAGTATTTT
>TRBJ2-7|-|TRBD1|TRBV5-6
CASSRPPPGGYSYEQYF
TGTGCCAGCAGCAGACCCCCCCCAGGGGGCTACTCCTACGAGCAGTACTTC
>TRBJ2-2|-|TRBD2|TRBV27
CASIPGGANTGELFF
TGTGCCAGCATCCCGGGAGGAGCGAACACCGGGGAGCTGTTTTTT
>TRBJ2-3|-|TRBD2|TRBV28
CASTWSGTSGGKDTQYF
TGTGCCAGCACATGGTCCGGGACTAGCGGAGGGAAAGATACGCAGTATTTT
>TRBJ2-2|-|-|TRBV6-5
CASSYLHKGELFF
TGTGCCAGCAGTTACCTCCACAAGGGGGAGCTGTTTTTT
>TRBJ1-1|few|-|TRBV6-2/TRBV6-3
CASSYRELNTEAFF
TGTGCCAGCAGTTACAGGGAGTTGAACACTGAAGCTTTCTTT
>TRBJ2-1|-|TRBD1|TRBV7-8
CASSLGDRVGEQFF
TGTGCCAGCAGCTTAGGGGACAGGGTGGGGGAGCAGTTCTTC
>TRBJ1-2|-|-|TRBV28
CASSSGELYPYGYTF
TGTGCCAGCAGTTCCGGGGAGTTGTATCCGTATGGCTACACCTTC
>TRBJ2-1|few|TRBD2|TRBV7-9
CASSLRGLTGGDEQFF
TGTGCCAGCAGCTTACGGGGACTAACCGGGGGAGATGAGCAGTTCTTC
>TRBJ1-4|many|TRBD1|TRBV5-1
CASSSGQGSTNEKLFF
TGCGCCAGCAGCTCGGGACAGGGCTCAACTAATGAAAAACTGTTTTTT
>TRBJ1-2|-|-|TRBV4-3
CASSQAEGQRIYGYTF
TGCGCCAGCAGCCAAGCCGAGGGCCAACGGATCTATGGCTACACCTTC
>TRBJ1-1|-|TRBD1|TRBV3-1/TRBV3-2
CASSQVKGGRDTEAFF
TGTGCCAGCAGCCAAGTTAAAGGGGGCCGGGACACTGAAGCTTTCTTT
>TRBJ2-2|-|-|TRBV7-2
CASSLAMALNTGELFF
TGTGCCAGCAGCTTAGCAATGGCCTTGAACACCGGGGAGCTGTTTTTT
>TRBJ2-1|-|-|TRBV2
CASKVEVNYNEQFF
TGTGCCAGCAAAGTAGAGGTCAATTACAATGAGCAGTTCTTC
>TRBJ2-1|-|TRBD2|TRBV6-4
CASSQGLAGYNEQFF
TGTGCCAGCAGTCAAGGACTAGCGGGGTACAATGAGCAGTTCTTC
>TRBJ2-7|few|TRBD2|TRBV28
CASSEVGGRVSYEQYF
TGTGCCAGCAGTGAAGTGGGCGGGAGGGTCTCCTACGAGCAGTACTTC
>TRBJ2-1|-|-|TRBV19
CASSIRTDEQFF
TGTGCCAGTAGTATAAGGACTGATGAGCAGTTCTTC
>TRBJ2-3|-|TRBD2|TRBV19
CASKKASGKTDTQYF
TGTGCCAGTAAAAAGGCTAGCGGGAAGACAGATACGCAGTATTTT
>TRBJ1-5|-|TRBD1|TRBV5-6
CASSLGTGGSIQPQHF
TGTGCCAGCAGCTTGGGGACAGGGGGATCGATTCAGCCCCAGCATTTT
>TRBJ1-2|-|-|TRBV5-6
CASLRRGANYGYTF
TGTGCCAGCTTAAGGCGGGGAGCTAACTATGGCTACACCTTC
>TRBJ1-2|once|-|TRBV5-1
CASGGKAPNYGYTF
TGCGCCAGTGGGGGGAAGGCCCCTAACTATGGCTACACCTTC
>TRBJ1-1|once|TRBD1|TRBV19
CASIPGTGWAFEAFF
TGTGCCAGTATACCCGGGACAGGTTGGGCCTTTGAAGCTTTCTTT
>TRBJ2-3|-|TRBD2|TRBV9
CASSLRLAGASDTQYF
TGTGCCAGCAGCTTAAGACTAGCGGGAGCAAGTGATACGCAGTATTTT
>TRBJ2-7|-|-|TRBV7-8
CASSPMRGGYEQYF
TGTGCCAGCAGCCCGATGAGGGGGGGCTACGAGCAGTACTTC
>TRBJ2-2|-|TRBD2|TRBV4-2
CASSQAIAGGPRELFF
TGTGCCAGCAGCCAAGCAATAGCGGGAGGGCCCCGGGAGCTGTTTTTT
>TRBJ1-1|-|-|TRBV29-1
CSVGARIAGRTEAFF
TGCAGCGTTGGGGCTAGGATAGCGGGACGTACTGAAGCTTTCTTT
>TRBJ2-2|once|-|TRBV9
CASSVAQGAGELFF
TGTGCCAGCAGCGTAGCACAGGGAGCCGGGGAGCTGTTTTTT
>TRBJ2-1|-|TRBD2|TRBV28
CASSTGTSTFSEQFF
TGTGCCAGCAGCACCGGGACTAGCACTTTTAGTGAGCAGTTCTTC
>TRBJ2-7|-|-|TRBV27
CASSSRVSGQYF
TGTGCCAGCAGTTCCCGGGTGAGCGGGCAGTACTTC
>TRBJ2-5|-|-|TRBV3-1/TRBV3-2
CASSQRGPGGETQYF
TGTGCCAGCAGCCAGCGCGGTCCCGGAGGAGAGACCCAGTACTTC
>TRBJ2-1|-|-|TRBV18
CASSQGGSTHPEQFF
TGTGCCAGCTCACAAGGCGGGTCAACCCACCCTGAGCAGTTCTTC
>TRBJ1-4|-|-|TRBV5-4
CASSKAGANEKLFF
TGTGCCAGCAGCAAGGCCGGAGCTAATGAAAAACTGTTTTTT
>TRBJ2-2|-|TRBD2|TRBV7-3
CASSGGGDTGELFF
TGTGCCAGCTCGGGAGGTGGTGACACCGGGGAGCTGTTTTTT
>TRBJ1-5|-|TRBD1|TRBV20-1
CSASSGGRSNQPQHF
TGCAGTGCTAGTTCAGGGGGCAGGAGCAATCAGCCCCAGCATTTT
>TRBJ1-6|-|-|TRBV27
CASSLGPAYNSPLHF
TGTGCCAGCAGCTTAGGGCCGGCCTATAATTCACCCCTCCACTTT
>TRBJ2-7|-|TRBD1|TRBV25-1
CASSSRDSYEQYF
TGTGCCAGCAGTTCACGGGACAGCTACGAGCAGTACTTC
>TRBJ2-1|-|TRBD2|TRBV23-1
CASRFKRELSGEQFF
TGCGCCAGCAGATTTAAGCGGGAGTTATCGGGTGAGCAGTTCTTC
>TRBJ1-5|-|-|TRBV7-9
CASSLGGGNQPQHF
TGTGCCAGCAGCTTAGGGGGGGGCAATCAGCCCCAGCATTTT
>TRBJ1-1|once|-|TRBV2
CASQESLRGMGTEAFF
TGTGCCAGCCAAGAGAGTCTGCGGGGTATGGGCACTGAAGCTTTCTTT
>TRBJ2-5|-|TRBD1|TRBV19
CARLDRGRLEETQYF
TGTGCCAGACTCGACAGGGGGCGCCTCGAAGAGACCCAGTACTTC
>TRBJ1-4|once|TRBD1|TRBV18
CASSPRDRGRAEKLFF
TGTGCCAGCTCACCACGGGACAGGGGGCGGGCTGAAAAACTGTTTTTT
>TRBJ2-7|-|-|TRBV6-5
CASSYSGGASYEQYF
TGTGCCAGCAGTTACTCAGGGGGGGCCTCCTACGAGCAGTACTTC
>TRBJ2-7|-|TRBD1|TRBV7-6
CASSLVPDRGLLGQYF
TGTGCCAGCAGCTTAGTCCCGGACAGGGGCCTTTTGGGGCAGTACTTC
>TRBJ2-7|-|-|TRBV6-5
CASSFPVGEQYF
TGTGCCAGCAGTTTCCCGGTCGGGGAGCAGTACTTC
>TRBJ1-1|once|TRBD1|TRBV9
CASSVGSGGPNTEAFF
TGTGCCAGCAGCGTAGGTTCAGGGGGCCCAAACACTGAAGCTTTCTTT
>TRBJ1-4|-|-|TRBV28
CASSPTGRSTNEKLFF
TGTGCCAGCAGCCCGACAGGTAGATCAACTAATGAAAAACTGTTTTTT
>TRBJ1-2|-|-|TRBV2
CASSEALLGGTDYGYTF
TGTGCCAGCAGTGAAGCGCTTCTCGGGGGAACGGACTATGGCTACACCTTC